This T cell receptor (beta chain) was obtained from a study of CD8 T cells in ankylosing spondylitis. General study points: Some of the motif variants had earlier been found in reactive arthritis patients' fluid and blood. Researchers reportedly found disease-linked clones significantly enriched in matched ankylosing spondylitis synovial fluid.

Quantitative 5'-RACE with molecular barcodes generated TCR beta libraries. One entry per CDR3 protein results from TCRdb running MiXCR on the 5' RACE reads. The sample carries under 15,000 distinct CDR3 sequences, approximately 2.5% recorded once. This clonotype came up many times. Antigen unknown. The germline V gene has CDR1 SGDLS and CDR2 YYNGEE. Trimming cost V 0 bases and J 2 bases; bases outside gene matches: 10. CDR3 length: 18 amino acids. Specimen: blood, either unsorted or a sorted T cell fraction (not recorded which). The chain joins TRBV9 to TRBJ2-7; TRBD2 matches at 11 bases. The sequence was collected from a male donor with ankylosing spondylitis or in good health (not recorded which). As DNA, the CDR3 is TGTGCCAGCAGCGTAGGTCCTGGGACTAGCGGCAAGGCCTACGAGCAGTACTTC. This sequence encodes CASSVGPGTSGKAYEQYF.